The count of the clone carrying this T cell receptor beta chain is one. The CDR3 has 14 residues. Trimming removed 6 bases from V and 14 bases from J, with 20 bases in between. Germline V gene lookup returns CDR1 SGHTA and CDR2 FQGNSA. This entry belongs to a study of blood T cell repertoires in COVID-19. Study as a whole: Sources were T cells, B-cell-depleted T cells, or PBMCs; the material itself was cDNA or gDNA.

Produced via immunoSEQ multiplex PCR; TCRdb's table is partial and in-frame only. The sample yields 70,000 to 75,000 clones, about four fifths seen once. What was sequenced was peripheral blood. The sequence derives from a woman older than 75 with active or convalescent COVID-19. The genes are TRBV7-2 and TRBJ1-6; D is possibly TRBD1 (5 bases). DNA for the CDR3: TGTGCCAGCAGGGTGGGGCAGCCAATTAATACCCTCCACTTT. Protein: CASRVGQPINTLHF.